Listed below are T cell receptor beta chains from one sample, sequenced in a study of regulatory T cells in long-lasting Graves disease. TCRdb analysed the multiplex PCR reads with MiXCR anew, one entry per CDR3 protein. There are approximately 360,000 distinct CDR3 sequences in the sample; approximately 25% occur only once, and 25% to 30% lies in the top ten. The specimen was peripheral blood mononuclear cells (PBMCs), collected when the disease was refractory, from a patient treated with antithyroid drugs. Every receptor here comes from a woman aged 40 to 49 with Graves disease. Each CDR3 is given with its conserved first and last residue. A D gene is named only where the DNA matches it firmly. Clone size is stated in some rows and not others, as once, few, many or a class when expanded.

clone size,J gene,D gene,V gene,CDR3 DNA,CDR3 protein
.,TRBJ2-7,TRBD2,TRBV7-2,TGTGCCAGCAGCCCACGCAGCGGGAGAAACTACGAGCAGTACTTC,CASSPRSGRNYEQYF
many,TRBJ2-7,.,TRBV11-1,TGTGCCAGCAGCTTAGACAGTGTGAGGGCCTACGAGCAGTACTTC,CASSLDSVRAYEQYF
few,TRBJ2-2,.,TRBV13,TGTGCCAGCAGCTTATTTGTCGGGGAGCTGTTTTTT,CASSLFVGELFF
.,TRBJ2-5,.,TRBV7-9,TGTGCCGGCAGCCTACAAGAGACCCAGTACTTC,CAGSLQETQYF
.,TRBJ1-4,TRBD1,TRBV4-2,TGTGCCAGCAGCCAAGATATGAAACAGGGGAGGGCAACTAATGAAAAACTGTTTTTT,CASSQDMKQGRATNEKLFF
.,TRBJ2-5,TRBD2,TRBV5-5,TGTGCCAGCAGCGGGGGGGGTGTCCAAGAGACCCAGTACTTC,CASSGGGVQETQYF
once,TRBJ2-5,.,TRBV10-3,TGTGCCATCAGTCCCCGGGGTCAAGAGACCCAGTACTTC,CAISPRGQETQYF
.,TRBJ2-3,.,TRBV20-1,TGCAGTGCTAGAGGTGCGGGCACAGATACGCAGTATTTT,CSARGAGTDTQYF
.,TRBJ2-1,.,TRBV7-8,TGTGCCAGCAGCTCATGGGACCTCCATGAGCAGTTCTTC,CASSSWDLHEQFF
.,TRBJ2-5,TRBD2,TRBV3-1,TGTGCCAGCAGCCAGGGGACTAGCGGGAGCGAGACCCAGTACTTC,CASSQGTSGSETQYF
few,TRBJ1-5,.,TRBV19,TGTGCCACCAGCGAGGCGGGACATAGCAATCAGCCCCAGCATTTT,CATSEAGHSNQPQHF
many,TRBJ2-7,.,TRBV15,TGTGCCACCAGCAGAGATCTGGGATACGGGTACGAGCAGTACTTC,CATSRDLGYGYEQYF
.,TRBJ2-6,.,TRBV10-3,TGTGCCATCAGTGAGTTCGAGGGCGCTGGGGCCAACGTCCTGACTTTC,CAISEFEGAGANVLTF
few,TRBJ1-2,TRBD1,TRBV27,TGTGCCAGCAGTCCCTACGGGATCACAGGGGACTACACCTTC,CASSPYGITGDYTF
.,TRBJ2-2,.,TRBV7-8,TGTGCCAGCAGCTCGAGAACCGGGACTCTGAACACCGGGGAGCTGTTTTTT,CASSSRTGTLNTGELFF
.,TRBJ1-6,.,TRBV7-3,TGTGCCAGCAGCCTACAGGGTTTTAATTCACCCCTCCACTTT,CASSLQGFNSPLHF
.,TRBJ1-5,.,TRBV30,TGTGCCTGGAGTGTGGGCCCGTCGACCCAGCATTTT,CAWSVGPSTQHF